One sample yielded the 27 T cell receptor beta chains listed below, sequenced in a study of technical replicates of blood from a handful of donors. The data were produced by immunoSEQ multiplex PCR, yet TCRdb's version contains in-frame clones alone and is incomplete. The profile shows roughly 50,000 clones, just over 90% of them singletons. Sequenced material: PBMCs. These receptors originate from a human donor in good health. Some clones in this sample may be carry-over from other donors' samples.

The rearrangement links TRBV9 to TRBJ1-1; no firm D call. This CDR3 spans 16 amino acids. Looked up from germline, CDR1 is SGDLS and CDR2 is YYNGEE. Trimming cost V 0 bases and J 6 bases, with 18 bases left between them. The CDR3 spells CASSVVPGVVGSEAFF. As DNA, the CDR3 is TGTGCCAGCAGCGTAGTCCCCGGAGTGGTAGGATCTGAAGCTTTCTTT.

V gene TRBV5-6 combines with J gene TRBJ2-3; D possibly corresponds to TRBD2 (5 bases). The CDR3 totals 15 residues. The V end was cut by 4 bases, the J end by 8 bases, with 20 bases between. The germline V gene has CDR1 SGHDT and CDR2 YYEEEE. The chain's CDR3 is CASSPNSGKEGTQYF. The CDR3 coding sequence is TGTGCCAGCAGCCCGAATTCCGGGAAGGAAGGTACGCAGTATTTT.

In DNA form, the CDR3 reads TGTGCCAGCAGTTCAGGGACTAGCGGATTCACAGATACGCAGTATTTT. Encoded protein: CASSSGTSGFTDTQYF. This chain connects TRBV6-5 to TRBJ2-3; TRBD2 matches 11 bases. Germline values: CDR1 MNHEY, CDR2 SVGAGI. V lost 4 bases and J lost 2; bases outside the gene matches: 5. The CDR3 runs 16 residues.

V usage is TRBV4-2 and J usage is TRBJ2-3; the match to TRBD2 covers 9 bases. The trim removed 0 bases at V and 5 bases at J, leaving 12 bases unmatched. CDR3 size: 18 residues. Germline V gene sequence: CDR1 LGHNA, CDR2 YNFKEQ. The CDR3 protein is CASSQERKAGGPVDTQYF. The CDR3 DNA is TGTGCCAGCAGCCAAGAAAGGAAGGCGGGGGGGCCGGTAGATACGCAGTATTTT.

V is TRBV2 and J is TRBJ2-1, with a weak D call TRBD2 (6 bases). CDR3 length equals 14 residues. V lost 7 bases and J 8 bases, leaving 18 bases between the germline ends. Germline assignment: CDR1 SNHLY and CDR2 FYNNEI. In DNA, the CDR3 is TGTGCCAGCATTCGGGGGAAAACTAGAGATGAGCAGTTCTTC. It is translated as CASIRGKTRDEQFF.

V and J are TRBV6-6 and TRBJ2-1; 9 nucleotides match TRBD2. The CDR3 sequence is 14 residues long. Germline CDR1 MNHNY, CDR2 SVGAGI (reference sequence). After removal of 11 bases from V and 6 bases from J, the junction contained 11 bases not matched to a gene. CDR3 in amino acids: CACGEREEGNEQFF. CDR3 DNA: TGTGCCTGCGGGGAGCGGGAGGAGGGCAATGAGCAGTTCTTC.

The gene calls are TRBV7-3 and TRBJ2-1; D is ambiguous. V lost 5 bases, J lost 5 bases, and 10 bases lay in between. Germline V lookup: CDR1 SGHTA, CDR2 FQGTGA. CDR3 length: 13 residues. The CDR3 DNA reads as TGTGCCAGCAGCCTGGGCAGCAACAATGAGCAGTTCTTC. It translates to CASSLGSNNEQFF.

V and J are TRBV2 and TRBJ2-3; 9 bases fit TRBD2. Germline CDR1 and CDR2: SNHLY and FYNNEI. J was trimmed by 3 bases and V by 6 bases; bases with no gene match: 4. The CDR3 loop spans 14 amino acids. This chain's CDR3 is CASRRTSETDTQYF. In nucleotides, the CDR3 is TGTGCCAGCAGGCGGACTAGCGAGACAGATACGCAGTATTTT. The full variable domain, in which reference TRBV2 and TRBJ2-3 provide the parts outside the CDR3, is EPEVTQTPSHQVTQMGQEVILRCVPISNHLYFYWYRQILGQKVEFLVSFYNNEISEKSEIFDDQFSVERPDGSNFTLKIRSTKLEDSAMYFCASRRTSETDTQYFGPGTRLTVL.

The V and J genes are TRBV7-6 and TRBJ1-2; 7 bases align to TRBD1. Germline V gene data show CDR1 as SGHVS and CDR2 as FNYEAQ. The trim removed 5 bases at V and 8 bases at J, leaving 11 bases unmatched. The CDR3 contains 14 residues. CDR3 sequence (DNA): TGTGCCAGCAGCCAACCCGACAGGGACGGCGGCTACACCTTC. This gives the protein CASSQPDRDGGYTF.

The chain uses TRBV7-9 and TRBJ2-6; no definite D call. This CDR3 is built from 18 residues. Deletions cut 4 bases from V and 0 bases from J, with 16 bases between. CDR1 SEHNR and CDR2 FQNEAQ come from the germline V gene (reference sequence). This chain's CDR3 is CASSSPAAASSGANVLTF. CDR3 sequence (DNA): TGTGCCAGCAGCTCCCCGGCGGCGGCTAGCTCTGGGGCCAACGTCCTGACTTTC.

This sequence joins TRBV13 and TRBJ2-1; 7 positions agree with TRBD1. The CDR3 has 14 amino acids. The V gene end was trimmed by 5 bases and the J gene end by 4 bases; junction bases not matched to a gene: 5. Germline CDR1 reads PRHDT; CDR2 reads FYEKMQ (reference sequence). The DNA for the CDR3 is TGTGCCAGCAGCGTGGGACAGAATTACAATGAGCAGTTCTTC. Translation gives CASSVGQNYNEQFF.

V usage is TRBV7-6 and J usage is TRBJ1-5, with 9 bases aligning to TRBD1. V shed 1 base, J shed 5 bases, and the junction held 9 bases outside the gene matches. This CDR3 spans 17 amino acids. Germline CDR1 SGHVS, CDR2 FNYEAQ. CDR3 amino acids: CASSLEVGTGLYQPQHF. CDR3 nucleotides: TGTGCCAGCAGCTTAGAAGTAGGGACAGGGCTCTATCAGCCCCAGCATTTT.

V gene TRBV30 combines with J gene TRBJ1-5; no definite D call. This CDR3 is 14 amino acids long. The germline V gene encodes CDR1 GTSNPN and CDR2 SVGIG (reference sequence). V was pared by 5 bases and J by 0 bases, with 11 bases between. The CDR3 DNA sequence: TGTGCCTGGGAATTGGCTGGTAGCAATCAGCCCCAGCATTTT. Protein sequence: CAWELAGSNQPQHF.

The J gene is TRBJ2-7, the V gene TRBV5-6, with D possibly being TRBD1 (7 bases). CDR1 SGHDT and CDR2 YYEEEE come from the germline V gene. The CDR3 extends over 17 amino acids. V lost 2 bases and J lost 3, with 21 bases in between. The CDR3 loop reads CASSLRLGQASFYEQYF. Written as DNA, the CDR3 is TGTGCCAGCAGCTTACGACTAGGACAGGCTTCCTTCTACGAGCAGTACTTC.

The V call is TRBV29-1, the J call TRBJ1-2; D unclear. With 2 bases removed from V and 3 bases from J, the gap between germline ends came to 13 bases. In germline, CDR1 is SQVTM, CDR2 ANQGSEA. The length of the CDR3 is 14 residues. CDR3 sequence: CSVELTNSHYGYTF. The CDR3 DNA is TGCAGCGTTGAATTAACAAATTCTCACTATGGCTACACCTTC.

The V and J genes are TRBV10-2 and TRBJ1-5, with TRBD1 identical over 10 bases. CDR1 and CDR2 (germline): WSHSY, SAAADI. V lost 6 bases and J lost 2; bases outside the gene matches: 4. CDR3 length: 15 residues. CDR3 amino acids: CASSAGTGGNQPQHF. The CDR3 region has the DNA TGCGCCAGCAGCGCCGGGACAGGGGGCAATCAGCCCCAGCATTTT.

The V and J genes are TRBV6-6 and TRBJ2-5; TRBD2 might be the D (7 bases). The CDR3 consists of 16 residues. Germline-derived CDR1 and CDR2 are MNHNY and SVGAGI (reference sequence). The V end was cut by 2 bases, the J end by 7 bases, with 20 bases between. In nucleotides, the CDR3 is TGTGCCAGCAGTTACAGAGGGGGGGGGACCCATGCGACCCAGTACTTC. Its protein product is CASSYRGGGTHATQYF.

The rearrangement uses TRBV5-1 and TRBJ1-2; maybe TRBD1 (5 bases). The CDR3 has 15 amino acids. Germline V gives CDR1 SGHRS, CDR2 YFSETQ. Trimming shortened V by 4 bases and J by 8 bases, and 21 bases separated the two germline ends. The CDR3 nucleotides read TGCGCCAGCAGCCTTGGGGCAGTGTGGAGAGAGGGCTACACCTTC. Amino acid sequence: CASSLGAVWREGYTF.

The gene calls are TRBV5-1 and TRBJ2-2; tentatively, D is TRBD1 (5 bases). The V end lost 0 bases, the J end lost 6 bases, and 15 bases lay between the germline ends. CDR3 length equals 16 residues. In germline, CDR1 is SGHRS, CDR2 YFSETQ. The CDR3 reads CASSLVVGAVAGELFF. In DNA, the CDR3 is TGCGCCAGCAGCTTGGTAGTTGGGGCCGTTGCCGGGGAGCTGTTTTTT. Looking up the rest from reference TRBV5-1 and TRBJ2-2 gives the full variable domain: KAGVTQTPRYLIKTRGQQVTLSCSPISGHRSVSWYQQTPGQGLQFLFEYFSETQRNKGNFPGRFSGRQFSNSRSEMNVSTLELGDSALYLCASSLVVGAVAGELFFGEGSRLTVL.

The chain recombines TRBV15 with TRBJ2-1, with D uncertain. CDR3 size: 13 residues. V dropped 0 bases and J dropped 15 bases, with 15 bases sitting between them. Germline V gene lookup returns CDR1 LNHNV and CDR2 YYDKDF (reference sequence). The CDR3 here is CATSRDFGPGGFF. CDR3 nucleotide sequence: TGTGCCACCAGCAGAGATTTTGGTCCCGGCGGGTTCTTC.

This clone occurred a few times. The CDR3, as DNA: TGTGCCAGCAGCCATCACTTGACAGGGTCTCTTGGGGGCACTGAAGCTTTCTTT. It codes for CASSHHLTGSLGGTEAFF. The J gene is TRBJ1-1, the V gene TRBV21-1; no DNA check was done on the table's D call, TRBD1. TRBV21-1 is marked as a pseudogene. The CDR3 runs 18 residues.

The chain is built from TRBV7-7 and TRBJ2-5; 12 bases match TRBD2. The CDR3 consists of 15 residues. Germline assignment: CDR1 SSHAT and CDR2 FNYEAQ (reference sequence). V lost 1 base, J lost 4 bases, and 1 base stayed unmatched. CDR3 in DNA: TGTGCCAGCAGCTTAGGACTAGCGGGGGTAGAGACCCAGTACTTC. This translates into CASSLGLAGVETQYF. The variable domain in full, with the rest retrieved from reference TRBV7-7 and TRBJ2-5, is GAGVSQSPRYKVTKRGQDVTLRCDPISSHATLYWYQQALGQGPEFLTYFNYEAQPDKSGLPSDRFSAERPEGSISTLTIQRTEQRDSAMYRCASSLGLAGVETQYFGPGTRLLVL.

The CDR3: CASSLTPRPKYNEQFF. For the CDR3, the DNA is TGTGCCAGCAGTTTGACCCCGAGGCCCAAATACAATGAGCAGTTCTTC. This chain links TRBV6-5 with TRBJ2-1; D is ambiguous. Trimming took 4 bases from V and 4 from J, leaving 17 bases between them. The V gene's germline CDR1 is MNHEY and CDR2 SVGAGI. This CDR3 region has 16 residues.

V is TRBV5-1 and J is TRBJ2-2, with 7 bases lining up with TRBD1. V was pared by 4 bases and J by 4 bases, with 4 bases of the junction left unmatched. This CDR3 is built from 14 residues. Germline assignment: CDR1 SGHRS and CDR2 YFSETQ. This CDR3 is CASSRSGGTGELFF. The CDR3, as DNA: TGCGCCAGCAGCCGGTCAGGGGGCACCGGGGAGCTGTTTTTT. The variable domain in full, with the rest retrieved from reference TRBV5-1 and TRBJ2-2, is KAGVTQTPRYLIKTRGQQVTLSCSPISGHRSVSWYQQTPGQGLQFLFEYFSETQRNKGNFPGRFSGRQFSNSRSEMNVSTLELGDSALYLCASSRSGGTGELFFGEGSRLTVL.

The CDR3 nucleotides read TGTGCCAGCAGCCAAGCGGGAGGGCCGACAGATACGCAGTATTTT. Translating it yields CASSQAGGPTDTQYF. V usage is TRBV4-2 and J usage is TRBJ2-3; 8 bases are a match to TRBD2. Trimming took 1 base from V and 3 from J; bases not matched to a gene: 3. This CDR3 contains 15 residues. From germline, CDR1 is LGHNA and CDR2 YNFKEQ.

The chain joins TRBV6-1 to TRBJ1-1; TRBD1 might be the D (6 bases). The CDR3 consists of 15 residues. From germline, CDR1 is MNHNS and CDR2 SASEGT. V was shortened by 5 bases and J by 0 bases, with 13 bases between the two germline ends. CDR3 amino acids: CASSKGWGLNTEAFF. The DNA of the CDR3 is TGTGCCAGCAGTAAAGGCTGGGGGCTGAACACTGAAGCTTTCTTT.

The gene calls are TRBV7-3 and TRBJ2-3; 9 nucleotides match TRBD2. The CDR3 contains 16 residues. The germline V gene has CDR1 SGHTA and CDR2 FQGTGA. With V trimmed by 5 bases and J by 1 base, 7 bases remained unmatched. CDR3 sequence (DNA): TGTGCCAGCAGCCCCCGTGCGGGAGGGGGCACAGATACGCAGTATTTT. Translated, it gives CASSPRAGGGTDTQYF.